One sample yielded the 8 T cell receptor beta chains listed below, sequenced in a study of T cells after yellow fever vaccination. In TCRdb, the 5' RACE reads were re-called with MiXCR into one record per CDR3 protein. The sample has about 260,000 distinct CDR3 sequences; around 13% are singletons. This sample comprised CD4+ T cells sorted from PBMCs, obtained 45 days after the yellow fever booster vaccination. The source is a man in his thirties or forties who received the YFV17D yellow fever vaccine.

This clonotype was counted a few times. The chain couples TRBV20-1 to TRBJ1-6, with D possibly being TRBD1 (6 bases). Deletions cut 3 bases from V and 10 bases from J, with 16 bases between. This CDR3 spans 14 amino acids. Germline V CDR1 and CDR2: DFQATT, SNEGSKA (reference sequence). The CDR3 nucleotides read TGCAGTGCTAGTCCCCCCGGGGGGGGCTCACCCCTCCACTTT. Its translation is CSASPPGGGSPLHF.

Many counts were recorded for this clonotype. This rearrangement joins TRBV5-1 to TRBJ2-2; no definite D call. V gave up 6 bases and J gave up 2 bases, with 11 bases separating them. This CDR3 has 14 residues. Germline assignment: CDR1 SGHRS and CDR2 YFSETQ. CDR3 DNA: TGCGCCAGCAACCCGGGCCCCAACACCGGGGAGCTGTTTTTT. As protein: CASNPGPNTGELFF.

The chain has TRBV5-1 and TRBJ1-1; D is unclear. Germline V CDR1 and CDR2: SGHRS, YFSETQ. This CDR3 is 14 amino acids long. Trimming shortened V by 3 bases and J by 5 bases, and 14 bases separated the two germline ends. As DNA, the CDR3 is TGCGCCAGCAGCTCCCGACAAGCTGGAACTGAAGCTTTCTTT. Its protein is CASSSRQAGTEAFF.

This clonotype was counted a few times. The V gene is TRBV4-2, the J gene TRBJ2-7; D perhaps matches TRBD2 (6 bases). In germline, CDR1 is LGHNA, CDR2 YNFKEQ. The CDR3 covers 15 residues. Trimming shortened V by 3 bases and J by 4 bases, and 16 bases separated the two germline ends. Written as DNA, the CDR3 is TGTGCCAGCAGCCACGCCGGGACTGTCGGGTACGAGCAGTACTTC. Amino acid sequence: CASSHAGTVGYEQYF.

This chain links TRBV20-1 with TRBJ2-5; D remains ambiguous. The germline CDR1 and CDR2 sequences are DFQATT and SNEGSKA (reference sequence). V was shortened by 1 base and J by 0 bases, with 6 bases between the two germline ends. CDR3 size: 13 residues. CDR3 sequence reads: CSARGPYQETQYF. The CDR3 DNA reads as TGCAGTGCTAGAGGTCCGTACCAAGAGACCCAGTACTTC.

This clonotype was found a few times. This CDR3 reads CASSNKDGGRGQYF. As DNA, the CDR3 is TGTGCCAGTAGCAACAAGGACGGTGGACGCGGGCAGTACTTC. The V gene is TRBV19, the J gene TRBJ2-7; D not certain. V shed 6 bases and J shed 9 bases, with 21 bases lying between them. CDR3 length: 14 amino acids. Germline CDR1 reads LNHDA; CDR2 reads SQIVND (reference sequence).

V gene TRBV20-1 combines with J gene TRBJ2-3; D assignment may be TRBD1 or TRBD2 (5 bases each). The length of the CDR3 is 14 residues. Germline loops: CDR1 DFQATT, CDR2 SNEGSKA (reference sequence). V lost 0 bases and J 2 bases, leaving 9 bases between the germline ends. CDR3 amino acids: CSARDWGYTDTQYF. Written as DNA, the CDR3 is TGCAGTGCTAGAGATTGGGGGTACACAGATACGCAGTATTTT.

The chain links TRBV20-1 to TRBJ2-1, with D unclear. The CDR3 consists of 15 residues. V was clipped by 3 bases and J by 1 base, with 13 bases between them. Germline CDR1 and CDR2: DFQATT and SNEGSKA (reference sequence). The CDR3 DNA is TGCAGTGCTAGGGACCTTGACGGGTCCTACAATGAGCAGTTCTTC. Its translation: CSARDLDGSYNEQFF.